Presented here are 12 T cell receptor beta chains from one specimen sequenced in a study of CD8+CD57+ T cells in acquired aplastic anemia. Using genomic DNA as the template, TCR beta VDJ and CDR3 profiling was carried out. MiXCR, run by TCRdb on the reads, gives a single entry per CDR3 protein. The sample gives 250,000 to 300,000 distinct CDR3 sequences, roughly 59% of which show up once; approximately 1.3% is in the top ten. Whoever was chosen for sequencing had shown CD8+CD57+ cell expansion by flow cytometry. The sequencing input was sorted CD4+, CD8+, or CD8+CD57+ T cells (not recorded which) from PBMCs. Receptors were obtained from a human donor with aplastic anemia.

V usage is TRBV5-1 and J usage is TRBJ2-7; 9 bases align to TRBD1. Germline-derived CDR1 and CDR2 are SGHRS and YFSETQ. Trimming removed 7 bases from V and 1 base from J; junction bases left unmatched: 9. The CDR3 consists of 15 residues. The CDR3 loop reads CASASGTGFSYEQYF. DNA of the CDR3: TGCGCCAGCGCTTCCGGGACAGGGTTTTCCTACGAGCAGTACTTC.

The chain carries TRBV4-1 and TRBJ2-1; the D is unclear. Per germline, CDR1 MGHRA and CDR2 YSYEKL. The CDR3 has 16 residues. Trimming took off 1 base at V and 2 bases at J, with 12 bases between the two ends. CDR3 residues: CASSQVDLLTYNEQFF. DNA for the CDR3: TGCGCCAGCAGCCAAGTCGATCTGCTGACCTACAATGAGCAGTTCTTC.

The rearrangement joins TRBV15 to TRBJ2-1, with unresolved D. V was cut by 3 bases and J by 0 bases, with 6 bases left in between. Per the germline V gene, CDR1 is LNHNV and CDR2 is YYDKDF (reference sequence). This CDR3 is built from 14 residues. The CDR3 reads CATSSPSSYNEQFF. CDR3 DNA: TGTGCCACCAGCAGTCCAAGCTCCTACAATGAGCAGTTCTTC.

This clonotype was seen ten or more times. The chain combines TRBV29-1 with TRBJ2-7; TRBD2 aligns across 9 bases. CDR1 and CDR2 from the germline V gene are SQVTM and ANQGSEA. The CDR3 runs 13 residues. V lost 6 bases to trimming and J lost 6 bases; unmatched junction nucleotides: 9. This CDR3 is CSVTGLAISEQYF. The DNA of the CDR3 is TGCAGCGTGACCGGACTAGCGATCTCCGAGCAGTACTTC.

This sequence joins TRBV27 and TRBJ1-1; D gene unclear. Per the germline V gene, CDR1 is MNHEY and CDR2 is SMNVEV (reference sequence). V shed 5 bases and J shed 3 bases, with 16 bases lying between them. The CDR3 has 15 amino acids. The CDR3 sequence: CASSPPVGSDTEAFF. The CDR3 nucleotides read TGTGCCAGCAGTCCCCCGGTTGGCAGCGACACTGAAGCTTTCTTT.

This clonotype occurred many times. The V gene is TRBV11-3, the J gene TRBJ2-2; 8 bases map to TRBD1. Germline lookup yields CDR1 SGHNT and CDR2 YENEEA. Unmatched junction bases numbered 6, after V lost 0 bases and J lost 3 bases. The length of the CDR3 is 17 residues. The CDR3 sequence is CASSLDSTGGDTGELFF. CDR3 coding DNA: TGTGCCAGCAGCTTAGATTCTACAGGGGGTGACACCGGGGAGCTGTTTTTT.

This clonotype showed up many times. The chain links TRBV2 to TRBJ1-1, with 9 bases fitting TRBD1. Germline CDR1 and CDR2: SNHLY and FYNNEI. V shed 7 bases and J 0 bases; nucleotides not matched to a gene: 6. The length of the CDR3 is 15 residues. The CDR3 here is CASNEQGALNTEAFF. In nucleotides, the CDR3 is TGTGCCAGCAACGAACAGGGGGCCCTGAACACTGAAGCTTTCTTT.

The chain is built from TRBV19 and TRBJ1-2; D is undetermined. The CDR3 runs 13 residues. Germline V gene lookup returns CDR1 LNHDA and CDR2 SQIVND (reference sequence). Trimming took 7 bases from V and 7 from J, leaving 16 bases between them. The CDR3 sequence: CASTSDGHGGYTF. CDR3 bases: TGTGCCAGTACCTCGGACGGTCACGGTGGCTACACCTTC.

This clonotype came up many times. The rearrangement uses TRBV6-5 and TRBJ2-7; D call uncertain. CDR3 length: 15 residues. CDR1 is MNHEY, CDR2 SVGAGI, per germline. V dropped 4 bases and J dropped 0 bases, with 13 bases sitting between them. The CDR3 loop reads CASSSQPTVSYEQYF. The CDR3 nucleotides read TGTGCCAGCAGTTCCCAACCTACAGTCTCCTACGAGCAGTACTTC.

Ten or more counts support this clonotype. The rearrangement joins TRBV5-4 to TRBJ2-5, with D perhaps TRBD2 (5 bases). V was clipped by 6 bases and J by 5 bases, with 17 bases between them. This CDR3 is 14 amino acids long. Per the germline V gene, CDR1 is SGHNT and CDR2 is YYREEE (reference sequence). The DNA of the CDR3 is TGTGCCAGCACCTTTGGCGGAGGCGGGGAGACCCAGTACTTC. It is translated as CASTFGGGGETQYF.

The chain joins TRBV18 to TRBJ2-1; perhaps TRBD1 as D (6 bases). There are 13 residues in the CDR3. Germline CDR1 KGHSH, CDR2 LQKENI. V was trimmed by 8 bases and J by 3 bases, leaving 11 bases between them. CDR3 amino acids: CASASDSYNEQFF. The CDR3, as DNA: TGTGCCAGCGCCTCGGACAGCTACAATGAGCAGTTCTTC.

About this clonotype: A much bigger clone sits one base away, suggesting this may be a read error. The rearrangement joins TRBV3-1 to TRBJ2-1; 7 nucleotides agree with TRBD1. The CDR3 spans 13 residues. Germline CDR1 reads LGHDT; CDR2 reads YNNKEL (reference sequence). Written as DNA, the CDR3 is TGTGCCAGCAGCCGAGACAGGGTCAATGAGCAGGTCTTC. Translating it yields CASSRDRVNEQVF.